The clone carrying this T cell receptor beta chain was counted between two and nine times. What it binds is not known. Vbeta (60) and Jbeta (13) primers were used in the PCR. Libraries were prepared by immunoSEQ multiplex PCR; TCRdb keeps only in-frame clonotypes and omits some of them. This table has under 250,000 clones, over 80% appearing once. The data originate from a study of cytomegalovirus exposure and HLA in healthy donors. V shed 5 bases and J 8 bases; nucleotides not matched to a gene: 9. Germline V gene data show CDR1 as MGHDK and CDR2 as SYGVNS. The CDR3 runs to 15 residues. Study findings and constraints: TCR beta V- and J-gene trimming, according to a later analysis, was linked to a missense DCLRE1C variant.

The clonotype comes from a middle-aged man in good health and CMV-seropositive. The sequenced sample consisted of PBMCs. The rearrangement joins TRBV25-1 to TRBJ2-3; 11 positions match TRBD1. The DNA of the CDR3 is TGTGCCAGCAGTTTCGGACAGGGGGCTTTGGTTACGCAGTATTTT. Its protein product is CASSFGQGALVTQYF.